This T cell receptor beta chain was recovered during a study of CD8 T cells in Susac syndrome. RNA amounts of about 0.5 to 1 ug underwent reverse transcription with random hexamers. MiXCR was run by TCRdb on the immunoSEQ multiplex PCR reads, yielding one entry per CDR3 protein. This table holds about 180,000 distinct CDR3 sequences, roughly 94% found once. Comment on this clonotype: Its antigen is currently unknown.

Study-level findings and limits: The study admitted that it had a relatively small number of individuals in its TCR sequencing and HLA analysis.

V gave up 5 bases and J gave up 5 bases; unmatched junction bases: 6. Germline CDR1 reads SGHAT; CDR2 reads FQNNGV. This CDR3 has 14 residues. Sample: CD4+ T cells from PBMCs. The TCR was taken from a human donor with Susac syndrome. This sequence joins TRBV11-2 and TRBJ2-5, with 9 bases identical to TRBD2. CDR3 loop: CASSETAGGETQYF. The CDR3 DNA follows: TGTGCCAGCAGCGAGACGGCGGGGGGGGAGACCCAGTACTTC.